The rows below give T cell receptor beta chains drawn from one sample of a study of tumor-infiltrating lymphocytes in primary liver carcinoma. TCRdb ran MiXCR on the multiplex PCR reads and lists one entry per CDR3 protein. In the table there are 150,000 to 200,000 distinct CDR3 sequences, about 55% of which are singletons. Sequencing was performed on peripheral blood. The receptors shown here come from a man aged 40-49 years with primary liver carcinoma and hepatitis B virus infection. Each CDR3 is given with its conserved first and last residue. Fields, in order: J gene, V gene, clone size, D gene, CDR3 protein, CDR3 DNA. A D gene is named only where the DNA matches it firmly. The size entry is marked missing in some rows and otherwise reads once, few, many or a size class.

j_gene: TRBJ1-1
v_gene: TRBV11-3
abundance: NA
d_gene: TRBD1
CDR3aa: CASSLGSDRDGMNTEAFF
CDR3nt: TGTGCCAGCAGCTTAGGGTCAGACAGGGACGGGATGAACACTGAAGCTTTCTTT

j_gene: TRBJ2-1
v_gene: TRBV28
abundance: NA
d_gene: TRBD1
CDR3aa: CASNPPGQGHNEQFF
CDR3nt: TGTGCCAGCAACCCCCCGGGACAGGGCCACAATGAGCAGTTCTTC

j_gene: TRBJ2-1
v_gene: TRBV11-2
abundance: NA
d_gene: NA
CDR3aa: CASSQWWTPLGDVQFF
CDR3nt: TGTGCTAGCAGCCAGTGGTGGACTCCCCTAGGGGATGTGCAGTTCTTC

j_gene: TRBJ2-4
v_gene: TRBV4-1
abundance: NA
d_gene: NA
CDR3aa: CASSQGSVDIQYF
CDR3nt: TGCGCCAGCAGCCAAGGGTCCGTGGACATTCAGTACTTC

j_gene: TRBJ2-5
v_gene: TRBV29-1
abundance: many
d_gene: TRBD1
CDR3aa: CSVWTGKEETQYF
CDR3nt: TGCAGCGTCTGGACAGGAAAGGAAGAGACCCAGTACTTC

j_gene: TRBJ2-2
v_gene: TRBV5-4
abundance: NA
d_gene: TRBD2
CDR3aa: CASTPGGGRNTGELCF
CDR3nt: TGTGCCAGCACCCCGGGCGGCGGGAGGAACACCGGGGAGCTGTGTTTT

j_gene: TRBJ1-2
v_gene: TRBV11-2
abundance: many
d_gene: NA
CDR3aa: CASRRDGTRYGYTF
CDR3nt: TGTGCCAGCAGACGGGACGGGACACGCTATGGCTACACCTTC

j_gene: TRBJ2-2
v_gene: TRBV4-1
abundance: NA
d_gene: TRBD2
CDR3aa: CASSFPGRERGTGELFF
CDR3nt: TGCGCCAGCAGCTTCCCCGGGAGGGAACGGGGCACCGGGGAGCTGTTTTTT

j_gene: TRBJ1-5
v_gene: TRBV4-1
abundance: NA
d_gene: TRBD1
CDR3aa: CASNQDGTGNQPQHF
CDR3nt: TGTGCCAGCAACCAAGATGGGACAGGCAATCAGCCCCAGCATTTT

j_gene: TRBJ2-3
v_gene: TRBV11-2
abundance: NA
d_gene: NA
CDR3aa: CASSLELTDTQFF
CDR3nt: TGTGCCAGCAGCTTAGAACTCACAGATACACAGTTTTTT

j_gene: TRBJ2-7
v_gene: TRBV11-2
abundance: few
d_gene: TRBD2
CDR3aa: CASSLGLNSGRWNEQYF
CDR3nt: TGTGCCAGCAGCTTAGGGTTGAATAGCGGGAGGTGGAACGAGCAGTACTTC

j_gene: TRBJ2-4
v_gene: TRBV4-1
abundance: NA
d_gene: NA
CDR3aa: CASSQVEIGVKNIQYF
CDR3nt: TGCGCCAGCAGCCAAGTTGAGATCGGGGTCAAAAACATTCAGTACTTC

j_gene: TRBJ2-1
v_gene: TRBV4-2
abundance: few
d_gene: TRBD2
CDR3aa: CASSQRVGGLAAHNEQFF
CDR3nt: TGTGCCAGCAGCCAACGTGTAGGGGGACTAGCGGCCCACAATGAGCAGTTCTTC

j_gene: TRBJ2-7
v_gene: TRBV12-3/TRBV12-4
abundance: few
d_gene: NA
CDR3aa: CASSRASANYEQYF
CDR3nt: TGTGCCAGCAGTCGGGCTTCAGCTAACTACGAGCAGTACTTC

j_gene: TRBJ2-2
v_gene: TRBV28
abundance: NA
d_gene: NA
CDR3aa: CATLAAPNAGELFF
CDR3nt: TGTGCCACCTTAGCGGCTCCGAACGCCGGGGAGCTGTTTTTT

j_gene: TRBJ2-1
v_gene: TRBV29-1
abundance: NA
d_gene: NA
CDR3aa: CSVPGTGYNEQFF
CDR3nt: TGCAGCGTACCAGGGACTGGCTACAATGAGCAGTTCTTC

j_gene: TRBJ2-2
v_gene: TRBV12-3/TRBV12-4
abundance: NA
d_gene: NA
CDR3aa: CASTPDTGELFF
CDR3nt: TGTGCCAGCACCCCGGACACCGGGGAGCTGTTTTTT